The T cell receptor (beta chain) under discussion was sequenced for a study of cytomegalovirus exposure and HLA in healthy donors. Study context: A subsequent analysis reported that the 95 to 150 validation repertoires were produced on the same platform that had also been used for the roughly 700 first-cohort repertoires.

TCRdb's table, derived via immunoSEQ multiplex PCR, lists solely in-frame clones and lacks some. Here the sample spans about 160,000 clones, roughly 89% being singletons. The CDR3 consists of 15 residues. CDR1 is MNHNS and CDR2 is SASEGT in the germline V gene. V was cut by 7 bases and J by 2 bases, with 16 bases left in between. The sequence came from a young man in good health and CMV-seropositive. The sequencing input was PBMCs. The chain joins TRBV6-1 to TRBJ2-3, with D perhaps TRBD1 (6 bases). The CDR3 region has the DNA TGTGCCAGCAACGCACAGGGATGGGACACAGATACGCAGTATTTT. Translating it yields CASNAQGWDTDTQYF.